Each of the 15 T cell receptor beta chains below was sequenced from the same sample in a study of CD8 T cells in ankylosing spondylitis. TCRdb analysed the 5' RACE reads with MiXCR anew, one entry per CDR3 protein. The table includes 200,000 or so distinct CDR3 sequences, around 13% detected once. The sequenced material came from blood, either unsorted or a sorted T cell fraction (not recorded which). These TCRs come from a female donor with ankylosing spondylitis or in good health (not recorded which).

This clonotype was detected ten times or more. This chain uses TRBV13 with TRBJ1-6, with D possibly TRBD1 on 5 matching bases. Between the trimmed V and J ends, which lost 3 bases and 11 bases, there was a span of 11 bases. The CDR3 extends over 13 amino acids. Germline V lookup: CDR1 PRHDT, CDR2 FYEKMQ (reference sequence). The CDR3 is CASSLQGSTPLHF. The CDR3 nucleotides read TGTGCCAGCAGCTTGCAGGGTTCAACACCCCTCCACTTT.

In its sample, this clonotype was seen many times. This chain joins TRBV12-3 or TRBV12-4 and TRBJ1-6; D unclear. V lost 3 bases, J lost 7 bases, and 4 bases lay in between. CDR3 length: 12 amino acids. CDR3 in DNA: TGTGCCAGCAGTTTCCAAAATTCACCCCTCCACTTT. Its translation: CASSFQNSPLHF.

This clonotype was recorded at least ten times. The J gene is TRBJ2-1, the V gene TRBV7-6, with 15 nucleotides matching TRBD2. Germline lookup yields CDR1 SGHVS and CDR2 FNYEAQ. V trimming: 4 bases; J trimming: 5 bases; junction bases outside the gene matches: 12. The CDR3 is 19 residues long. CDR3 sequence (DNA): TGTGCCAGCAGCTCGCACTCTGTCGGACTAGCGGGAGGGGACAATGAGCAGTTCTTC. It translates to CASSSHSVGLAGGDNEQFF. The complete variable domain, with remaining parts taken from reference TRBV7-6 and TRBJ2-1, reads GAGVSQSPRYKVTKRGQDVALRCDPISGHVSLYWYRQALGQGPEFLTYFNYEAQQDKSGLPNDRFSAERPEGSISTLTIQRTEQRDSAMYRCASSSHSVGLAGGDNEQFFGPGTRLTVL.

The table lists this clonotype with many counts. This chain connects TRBV5-1 to TRBJ2-3; 8 bases fit TRBD2. The germline V gene encodes CDR1 SGHRS and CDR2 YFSETQ. The CDR3 is made up of 15 amino acids. The V segment lost 4 bases and the J segment 1 base; nucleotides outside the gene matches: 5. The CDR3 reads CASSLLTSGTDTQYF. In nucleotides, the CDR3 is TGCGCCAGCAGCCTATTGACTAGCGGCACAGATACGCAGTATTTT.

This clonotype was seen many times. The chain combines TRBV7-2 with TRBJ1-1, with 7 bases that match TRBD1. The length of the CDR3 is 15 residues. The V and J ends lost 5 bases and 10 bases, in that order; junction bases with no gene match: 16. Looked up from germline, CDR1 is SGHTA and CDR2 is FQGNSA. The chain's CDR3 is CASSPRLGDSGGAFF. As DNA, the CDR3 is TGTGCCAGCAGCCCCCGATTGGGGGACAGTGGAGGAGCTTTCTTT.

This clonotype was detected only a few times. The J gene is TRBJ2-2, the V gene TRBV9; 14 bases line up with TRBD2. The germline V gene encodes CDR1 SGDLS and CDR2 YYNGEE. The CDR3 contains 22 residues. J lost 1 base, V lost 1 base, and 15 bases had no gene match. The DNA of the CDR3 is TGTGCCAGCAGCGTACAGAGACCCGGGACTAGCGGGAGAGAGGTGAACACCGGGGAGCTGTTTTTT. Translation: CASSVQRPGTSGREVNTGELFF.

At least ten counts were recorded for this clonotype. The chain couples TRBV7-2 to TRBJ2-3; D might be TRBD2 (6 bases). The CDR3 is 16 residues long. Deletions cut 3 bases from V and 1 base from J, with 14 bases between. The germline CDR1 and CDR2 sequences are SGHTA and FQGNSA. CDR3 DNA: TGTGCCAGCAGCTTGGGCCGGACTACCCGCACAGATACGCAGTATTTT. Protein sequence: CASSLGRTTRTDTQYF.

The chain couples TRBV9 to TRBJ2-7, with D possibly being TRBD1 (6 bases). Germline lookup yields CDR1 SGDLS and CDR2 YYNGEE. This CDR3 is 15 amino acids long. V was cut by 0 bases and J by 0 bases, with 10 bases left in between. Here the CDR3 reads CASSVEQGPSYEQYF. Written as DNA, the CDR3 is TGTGCCAGCAGCGTAGAGCAGGGGCCCTCCTACGAGCAGTACTTC.

This clonotype turned up a few times. The chain couples TRBV25-1 to TRBJ1-6; D is ambiguous. In germline, CDR1 is MGHDK, CDR2 SYGVNS. Trimming left V 5 bases short and J 7 bases short, with 12 bases between. The CDR3 totals 14 residues. CDR3 nucleotides: TGTGCCAGCAGTTCCCGGCCGGGGAATTCACCCCTCCACTTT. This sequence encodes CASSSRPGNSPLHF. The variable domain in full, completed from reference TRBV25-1 and TRBJ1-6, reads EADIYQTPRYLVIGTGKKITLECSQTMGHDKMYWYQQDPGMELHLIHYSYGVNSTEKGDLSSESTVSRIRTEHFPLTLESARPSHTSQYLCASSSRPGNSPLHFGNGTRLTVT.

Ten or more counts support this clonotype. This CDR3 reads CASRSLAGGTYEQYF. CDR3 nucleotide sequence: TGTGCCAGCAGATCACTAGCGGGGGGAACCTACGAGCAGTACTTC. This chain connects TRBV28 to TRBJ2-7; 12 bases line up with TRBD2. Per germline, CDR1 MDHEN and CDR2 SYDVKM. The CDR3 is 15 amino acids. The J segment lost 2 bases and the V segment lost 6 bases, leaving 5 bases of the junction unmatched.

This clonotype has at least ten counts. This rearrangement joins TRBV20-1 to TRBJ2-5; no firm D call. Germline assignment: CDR1 DFQATT and CDR2 SNEGSKA (reference sequence). The CDR3 extends over 14 amino acids. Trimming took 0 bases from V and 2 from J, leaving 10 bases between them. CDR3 amino acids: CSARDVLLQETQYF. CDR3 sequence (DNA): TGCAGTGCTAGAGATGTACTACTTCAAGAGACCCAGTACTTC.

The gene calls are TRBV28 and TRBJ2-7, with D uncertain. This CDR3 has 14 residues. V dropped 1 base and J dropped 5 bases, with 12 bases sitting between them. Per the germline V gene, CDR1 is MDHEN and CDR2 is SYDVKM. The CDR3 nucleotides are TGTGCCAGCAGTTTATCCCCCAATTCCCACGAGCAGTACTTC. This gives the protein CASSLSPNSHEQYF.

This clonotype was seen ten or more times. The V and J genes are TRBV5-1 and TRBJ2-7, with 8 bases matching TRBD2. The CDR3 runs 15 residues. V shed 5 bases and J 10 bases; nucleotides not matched to a gene: 17. Germline loops: CDR1 SGHRS, CDR2 YFSETQ. The CDR3 sequence is CASSYFERGPLNQYF. CDR3 coding DNA: TGCGCCAGCAGTTACTTTGAGCGGGGGCCGCTGAATCAGTACTTC. Based on the CDR3 plus reference TRBV5-1 and TRBJ2-7, the full variable domain is KAGVTQTPRYLIKTRGQQVTLSCSPISGHRSVSWYQQTPGQGLQFLFEYFSETQRNKGNFPGRFSGRQFSNSRSEMNVSTLELGDSALYLCASSYFERGPLNQYFGPGTRLTVT.

The sample holds many counts of this clonotype. V is TRBV28 and J is TRBJ1-5, with D possibly TRBD1 on 5 matching bases. CDR3 size: 14 residues. The germline gives CDR1 MDHEN, CDR2 SYDVKM. V lost 1 base, J lost 5 bases, and 9 bases lay in between. The CDR3 nucleotides are TGTGCCAGCAGTTTATTGCGGGGCGATCAGCCCCAGCATTTT. Protein product: CASSLLRGDQPQHF.

This clonotype was counted many times. The V gene is TRBV27, the J gene TRBJ1-5; no definite D call. V was shortened by 10 bases and J by 3 bases, with 4 bases between the two germline ends. This CDR3 spans 10 amino acids. Germline CDR1 is MNHEY and CDR2 is SMNVEV (reference sequence). The CDR3 reads CATFNQPQHF. The CDR3 nucleotides are TGTGCCACCTTCAATCAGCCCCAGCATTTT.